This paragraph covers one T cell receptor beta chain sequence. The sample comes from a study of blood T cell repertoires in COVID-19. Across the study: Samples came from the United States, Italy and Spain, spanning acute and convalescent COVID-19. T cells, B-cell-depleted T cells, or PBMCs supplied cDNA or gDNA.

Trimming stripped 4 bases from V and 7 bases from J, with 17 bases between. This CDR3 spans 15 amino acids. Germline V gives CDR1 MNHEY, CDR2 SVGAGI. As processed by the authors: Reference gene primer amplification yielded estimated nucleated cell counts. Generated by immunoSEQ multiplex PCR, the TCRdb table keeps only in-frame clones and is missing some. V, J and clone size were drawn from that table, and D and trimming were deduced from the DNA. The table records 13,000 or so clones, 75% to 90% of them present only once. V is TRBV6-5 and J is TRBJ1-5; possibly TRBD1 for D (6 bases). Sequenced input: peripheral blood. This clonotype originated in a man aged 40-49 years with active or convalescent COVID-19. CDR3 DNA: TGTGCCAGCAGTTCCAACAGGGCCGGGAACCAGCCCCAGCATTTT. Its translation is CASSSNRAGNQPQHF.